This T cell receptor beta chain was identified in a study of T cell changes during pregnancy in multiple sclerosis. Profiling relied on immunoSEQ multiplex PCR, and the TCRdb table lists in-frame clones only, not all of them. This sample has over 35,000 clones, with almost 90% found just once. Germline CDR1 GTSNPN, CDR2 SVGIG (reference sequence). The CDR3 spans 15 residues. Unmatched junction bases numbered 11, after V lost 2 bases and J lost 9 bases. The sequencing used CD4+ T cells from peripheral blood mononuclear cells, collected in the second trimester of pregnancy. The receptor was isolated from a female donor with multiple sclerosis, enrolled in a pregnancy study. V is TRBV30 and J is TRBJ1-4; TRBD1 matches at 8 bases. The CDR3 loop reads CAWSRVGTGMKKLFF. In DNA form, the CDR3 reads TGTGCCTGGAGTAGAGTCGGGACAGGCATGAAAAAACTGTTTTTT.